There are a few counts of the clone carrying this T cell receptor beta chain. The target antigen is unknown. This CDR3 comprises 16 residues. Germline CDR1 SEHNR, CDR2 FQNEAQ (reference sequence). V lost 4 bases, J lost 0 bases, and 6 bases stayed unmatched. A CD8+CD4-CCR7+CD45RA+ gate was used to sort naive CD8 T cells. This entry belongs to a study of molecular identifiers for immune sequencing clone quantification. Findings and caveats of the study: Whereas clones above 20 RNA copies held under 1% of naive-cell molecules, they held over 98% of effector molecules.

Preparation of the bulk TCR libraries relied on previously described methods and listed TCR primers. Using its own MiXCR run on the PCR reads, TCRdb lists one record per CDR3 protein. The sample records under 350,000 distinct CDR3 sequences, under 25% being singletons. Specimen: naive CD8+ T cells from blood, with Jurkat cell RNA spiked in. Subset indicated: FACS-sorted CD8+CD4-CCR7+CD45RA+ naive T cells. The receptor was isolated from a human donor in good health. Some libraries in this study had Jurkat cell RNA spiked in. The chain recombines TRBV7-9 with TRBJ1-3; TRBD1 matches at 7 bases. The DNA of the CDR3 is TGTGCCAGCAGCTCCCGGGACAGACGCTCTGGAAACACCATATATTTT. This gives the protein CASSSRDRRSGNTIYF.